These T cell receptor beta chains were read from a single sample in a study of beta chain features in type 1 diabetes. Some clones are missing from TCRdb's copy, which holds only in-frame ones; the method was immunoSEQ multiplex PCR. The sample holds tens of thousands of clones, almost 50% seen once. Sequences were obtained from central memory CD4+ T cells from blood. Receptor source: a man aged 30 to 45 with type 1 diabetes. Both conserved end residues are part of each CDR3. Clone size is given for some rows only: seen once, a few or many times, or a class if the clone is expanded.

few,TRBJ2-7,TRBV6-1,CASSEPGHSYEQYF
-,TRBJ2-7,TRBV6-5,CASSYSLEGYEQYF
-,TRBJ1-1,TRBV27,CASSPPPLQGRNTEAFF
-,TRBJ2-3,TRBV14,CASSQTLGGSTDTQYF
few,TRBJ1-3,TRBV9,CASSPRGGAQGNTIYF
-,TRBJ2-4,TRBV6-6,CASSYGGADIQYF
-,TRBJ2-1,TRBV11-2,CASSFHRGDHEQFF
few,TRBJ2-3,TRBV6-6,CASSYSAGASPDTQYF
-,TRBJ1-2,TRBV6-6,CASRLDSNYGYTF
few,TRBJ2-2,TRBV14,CASSPLQGRDNTGELFF
few,TRBJ1-5,TRBV29-1,CSAIITGPNQPQHF
few,TRBJ2-7,TRBV10-2,CASSGAGVREQYF
-,TRBJ2-2,TRBV10-3,CAISESGDNTGELFF
-,TRBJ2-2,TRBV11-3,CASSLGGVRSGELFF
-,TRBJ2-3,TRBV9,CASSARTVDTDTQYF
-,TRBJ1-1,TRBV2,CASIDSRNTEAFF
-,TRBJ1-5,TRBV6-5,CASSWSRQPDQPQHF
-,TRBJ2-7,TRBV10-2,CASSDGGGPSYEQYF
-,TRBJ2-7,TRBV15,CATSRVQGYEQYF
-,TRBJ1-5,TRBV18,CASSRDKDQPQHF
few,TRBJ2-2,TRBV7-2,CASSLRTSNTGELFF
-,TRBJ2-7,TRBV2,CASSEGRGRRVQYF
-,TRBJ2-5,TRBV5-1,CASSLGTRTSGETQYF
-,TRBJ2-2,TRBV18,CASSPSSTYTGELFF
-,TRBJ1-5,TRBV5-8,CASSLRGTDYQPQHF
-,TRBJ1-1,TRBV5-1,CASVLDRENTEAFF
-,TRBJ2-3,TRBV20-1,CSARLLDTQYF
few,TRBJ1-2,TRBV28,CASSLRTNNYGYTF
-,TRBJ1-1,TRBV6-6,CASSYQRGNTEAFF